A single T cell receptor beta chain is shown here with its context. A sample-barcoded 5' primer and a J-beta primer mix were used in a second PCR of roughly 7 to 11 cycles. One entry per CDR3 protein, called by TCRdb with MiXCR from the 5' RACE reads. The sample holds some 290,000 distinct CDR3 sequences, roughly 27% seen once. The record originates from a study of blood T cells in healthy people across ages. The CDR3 runs to 16 residues. J gave up 0 bases and V 2 bases, and 5 bases lay outside the gene matches. Per the germline V gene, CDR1 is LGHNA and CDR2 is YNFKEQ. The V gene is TRBV4-2, the J gene TRBJ2-7, with 9 bases fitting TRBD2. The receptor comes from a woman between 70 and 85 years old in good health. The sample taken for sequencing was blood. CDR3 sequence (DNA): TGTGCCAGCAGCCAAACGCCGGGACTAGCCTCCTACGAGCAGTACTTC. Protein sequence: CASSQTPGLASYEQYF.